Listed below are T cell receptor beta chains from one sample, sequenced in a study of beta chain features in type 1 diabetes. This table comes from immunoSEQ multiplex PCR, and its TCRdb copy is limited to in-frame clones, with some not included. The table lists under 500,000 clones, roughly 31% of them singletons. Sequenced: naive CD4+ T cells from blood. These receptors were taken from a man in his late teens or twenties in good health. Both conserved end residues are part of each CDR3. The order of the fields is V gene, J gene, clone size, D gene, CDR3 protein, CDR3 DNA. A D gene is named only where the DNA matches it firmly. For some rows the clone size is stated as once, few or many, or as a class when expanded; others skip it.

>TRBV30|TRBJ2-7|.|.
CAWSVRGGTYEQYF
TGTGCCTGGAGTGTAAGAGGGGGTACCTACGAGCAGTACTTC
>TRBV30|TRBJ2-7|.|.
CAWMPGPYEQYF
TGTGCCTGGATGCCAGGCCCCTACGAGCAGTACTTC
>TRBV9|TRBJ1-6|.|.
CASSRGRGSPLHF
TGTGCCAGCAGCCGGGGGAGGGGATCACCCCTCCACTTT
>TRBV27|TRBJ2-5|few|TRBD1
CASSLRGQGWAQYF
TGTGCCAGCAGTTTACGGGGACAGGGTTGGGCCCAGTACTTC
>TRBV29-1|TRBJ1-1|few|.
CSVEQARATEAFF
TGCAGCGTTGAGCAGGCAAGAGCCACTGAAGCTTTCTTT
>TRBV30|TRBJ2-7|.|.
CAWSVPRYEQYF
TGTGCCTGGAGTGTACCCCGGTACGAGCAGTACTTC
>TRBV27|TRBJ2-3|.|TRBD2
CASSSTGGAQYF
TGTGCCAGCAGTTCCACGGGAGGAGCGCAGTATTTT
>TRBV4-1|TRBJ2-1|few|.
CASNPGLQNNEQFF
TGCGCCAGCAACCCGGGACTCCAAAACAATGAGCAGTTCTTC
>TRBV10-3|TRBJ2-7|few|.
CAISGGPNYEQYF
TGTGCCATCAGTGGGGGGCCAAACTACGAGCAGTACTTC
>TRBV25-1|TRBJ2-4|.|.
CASRDSGGSVAKNIQYF
TGTGCCAGCCGGGACAGTGGAGGGTCCGTAGCCAAAAACATTCAGTACTTC
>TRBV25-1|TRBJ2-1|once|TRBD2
CASRGAGEGNEQFF
TGTGCCAGCAGAGGAGCGGGAGAGGGCAATGAGCAGTTCTTC
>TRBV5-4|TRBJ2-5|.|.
CASSPGTEKETQYF
TGTGCCAGCAGCCCCGGGACGGAGAAAGAGACCCAGTACTTC
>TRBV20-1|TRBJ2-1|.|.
CSARGVHEQFF
TGCAGTGCTAGGGGGGTCCATGAGCAGTTCTTC
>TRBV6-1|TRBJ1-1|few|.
CASSVNAGRTEAFF
TGTGCCAGCAGTGTCAACGCGGGCCGGACTGAAGCTTTCTTT
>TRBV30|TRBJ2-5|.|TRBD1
CAWSPDRVQETQYF
TGTGCCTGGAGTCCTGACAGGGTCCAAGAGACCCAGTACTTC
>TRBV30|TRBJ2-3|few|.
CAWSVRTTGRPDTQYF
TGTGCCTGGAGTGTGAGGACGACGGGCCGGCCAGATACGCAGTATTTT
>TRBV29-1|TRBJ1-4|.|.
CSVVRGTNEKLFF
TGCAGCGTTGTCAGGGGAACTAATGAAAAACTGTTTTTT
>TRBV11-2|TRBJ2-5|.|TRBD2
CASSRTSGRVETQYF
TGTGCCAGCAGCCGGACTAGCGGGCGGGTAGAGACCCAGTACTTC
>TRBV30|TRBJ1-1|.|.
CAWSPSVTLLF
TGTGCCTGGAGTCCCTCGGTGACTCTGCTCTTT
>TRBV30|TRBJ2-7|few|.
CSWSGTVRNEQYF
TGTTCCTGGAGCGGTACCGTCAGAAACGAGCAGTACTTC
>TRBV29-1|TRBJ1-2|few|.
CSVLTVNYGYTF
TGCAGCGTTCTCACAGTCAACTATGGCTACACCTTC
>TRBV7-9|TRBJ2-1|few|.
CASSSGTANEQFF
TGTGCCAGCAGCTCGGGGACTGCCAATGAGCAGTTCTTC
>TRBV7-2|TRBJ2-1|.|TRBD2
CASSFKLAGGNEQFF
TGTGCCAGCAGCTTTAAACTAGCGGGAGGAAATGAGCAGTTCTTC
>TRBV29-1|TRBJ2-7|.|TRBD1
CSVPGQGALNEQYF
TGCAGCGTCCCGGGGCAGGGGGCGCTGAACGAGCAGTACTTC
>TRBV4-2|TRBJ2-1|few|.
CASSQATGWSNEQFF
TGTGCCAGCAGCCAAGCGACGGGATGGAGCAATGAGCAGTTCTTC
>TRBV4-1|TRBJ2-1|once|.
CASSQDIRQQFF
TGCGCCAGCAGCCAAGATATCCGTCAGCAGTTCTTC
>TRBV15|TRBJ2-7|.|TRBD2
CATSRDPSGFYEQYF
TGTGCCACCAGCAGAGATCCTAGCGGGTTCTACGAGCAGTACTTC
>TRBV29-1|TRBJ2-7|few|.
CSVAGLAYEQYF
TGCAGCGTTGCCGGGCTAGCCTACGAGCAGTACTTC